This is a list of T cell receptor beta chains from one sample in a study of blood T cell repertoires in COVID-19. TCRdb's table, derived via immunoSEQ multiplex PCR, lists solely in-frame clones and lacks some. The table has approximately 90,000 clones, 80% seen once. The sample taken for sequencing was peripheral blood. The receptors originated from a woman older than 75 with acute or convalescent COVID-19. CDR3s include the opening cysteine and the closing phenylalanine or tryptophan. D genes are given only for firm matches. Size tells how often a clone was seen (once, few, many) or the class of an expanded clone, and some rows leave it out.

v_gene	j_gene	abundance	d_gene	CDR3nt	CDR3aa
TRBV15	TRBJ2-2	NA	NA	TGTGCCACCAGCAGATTTGGCGGACTTAACCCTCTATTCGCGAACACCGGGGAGCTGTTTTTT	CATSRFGGLNPLFANTGELFF
TRBV5-1	TRBJ2-7	NA	TRBD2	TGCGCCAGCAGCCCGGCGGGGACTAGCGGGTCATACGAGCAGTACTTC	CASSPAGTSGSYEQYF
TRBV19	TRBJ1-5	NA	TRBD1	TGTGCCAGTAGGTGGGGGTACAGGGGGTCCAATCAGCCCCAGCATTTT	CASRWGYRGSNQPQHF
TRBV21-1	TRBJ2-1	NA	NA	TGTGCCAGCAGCAGGAGGGACAGGGGAAAAAAACAACACAATGAGCAGTTCTTC	CASSRRDRGKKQHNEQFF
TRBV5-4	TRBJ2-3	NA	NA	TGTGCCAGCAGCTTGGCCGCGGCAGATACGCAGTATTTT	CASSLAAADTQYF
TRBV2	TRBJ2-3	NA	TRBD1	TGTGCCAGCAGTGACCAGACAGGGGGCACAGATACGCAGTATTTT	CASSDQTGGTDTQYF
TRBV5-6	TRBJ2-7	NA	TRBD2	TGTGCCAGCAGCTTGATTCTAGCGGGGGAAGTCTACGAGCAGTACTTC	CASSLILAGEVYEQYF
TRBV7-8	TRBJ2-7	NA	NA	TGTGCCAGCAGCTTCGCAGGGGCGACCGAGCAGTACTTC	CASSFAGATEQYF
TRBV6-1	TRBJ2-7	NA	NA	TGTGCCAGCAGTGAAACGGGGTCACCCTCCTACGAGCAGTACTTC	CASSETGSPSYEQYF
TRBV11-3	TRBJ2-3	few	TRBD2	TGTGCCAGCAGCGAAGGGACTAGCGGGAGGACAGATACGCAGTATTTT	CASSEGTSGRTDTQYF
TRBV7-9	TRBJ1-2	NA	TRBD1	TGTGCCACCGGAACTCGGACAGGGGTCAACTATGGCTACACCTTC	CATGTRTGVNYGYTF
TRBV4-1	TRBJ2-2	NA	NA	TGCGCCAGCAGCCACAGGACTGCGAACACCGGGGAGCTGTTTTTT	CASSHRTANTGELFF
TRBV30	TRBJ1-1	NA	NA	TGTGCCTGGGAAACTCAGAACACTGAAGCTTTCTTT	CAWETQNTEAFF
TRBV27	TRBJ2-3	NA	TRBD1	TGTGCCAGCGGGACAGGGGTTACAGATACGCAGTATTTT	CASGTGVTDTQYF
TRBV7-2	TRBJ2-7	NA	TRBD2	TGTGCCAGCAGCCAGGGGCTAGCGGGAGTTCCCTACGAGCAGTACTTC	CASSQGLAGVPYEQYF
TRBV7-2	TRBJ2-1	NA	NA	TGTGCCAGTAAACTTACTAGAACCTCCCCTCCGTTCTTC	CASKLTRTSPPFF
TRBV2	TRBJ2-5	NA	NA	TGTGCCAGCAGTGAAGGGGCCACGTACTTC	CASSEGATYF
TRBV6-4	TRBJ1-1	NA	TRBD1	TGTGCCAGCAGTGCGGACAGGCACAGCGCTGAAGCTTTCTTT	CASSADRHSAEAFF
TRBV7-2	TRBJ1-5	few	NA	TGTGCCAGCAGCTTAGACGGGGGGAATCGGCCCCAGCATTTT	CASSLDGGNRPQHF
TRBV14	TRBJ2-2	NA	TRBD1	TGTGCCAGCTGCCGGGACAGTGCGTTTGGGGAGCTGTTTTTT	CASCRDSAFGELFF
TRBV6-5	TRBJ2-7	NA	TRBD1	TGTGCCAGCAGTCCCCAGACAGGGGTATACGAGCAGTACTTC	CASSPQTGVYEQYF
TRBV19	TRBJ2-1	NA	NA	TGTGCCAGTAGTATAGATCGGGGTTTCGATGAGCAGTTCTTC	CASSIDRGFDEQFF
TRBV5-1	TRBJ1-4	few	NA	TGCGCCAGCAGCTTGGCCCCTCCCGCAACTAATGAAAAACTGTTTTTT	CASSLAPPATNEKLFF
TRBV11-3	TRBJ2-2	NA	NA	TGTGCCAGCAGCCTAATAGCGTCAGGGGAGCTGTTTTTT	CASSLIASGELFF
TRBV10-3	TRBJ1-6	NA	TRBD1	TGTGCCATCAGTGGGACAGGTTCACCCCTCCACTTT	CAISGTGSPLHF
TRBV5-1	TRBJ1-2	NA	NA	TGCGCCAGCAGCTTGGCGTCAGATTATGGCTACACCTTC	CASSLASDYGYTF
TRBV10-3	TRBJ2-7	few	TRBD2	TGTGCCATCAGTGAGCCCGGACTAGCGGATATCTCCTACGAGCAGTACTTC	CAISEPGLADISYEQYF
TRBV10-1	TRBJ2-7	NA	TRBD1	TGCGCCAGCAGTGATTCCGGGACAGGGGGGGACGAGCAGTACTTC	CASSDSGTGGDEQYF
TRBV10-1	TRBJ2-7	NA	TRBD2	TGCGCCAGCAGCACAGCGGGGGCCTACGAGCAGTACTTC	CASSTAGAYEQYF
TRBV5-1	TRBJ2-7	NA	NA	TGCGCCAGCAGCTTGGTAACAGCAGGGTCCTACGAGCAGTACTTC	CASSLVTAGSYEQYF
TRBV7-9	TRBJ2-1	NA	TRBD2	TGTGCCAGCAGCTTATGGCTAGCGGGTTCCTACAATGAGCAGTTCTTC	CASSLWLAGSYNEQFF
TRBV7-8	TRBJ1-1	NA	TRBD1	TGTGCCAGCAGCCCGCTTACAGGGGATAACACTGAAGCTTTCTTT	CASSPLTGDNTEAFF
TRBV14	TRBJ2-7	NA	NA	TGTGCCAGCAGCCAAGCCGCAGGCTACGAGCAGTACTTC	CASSQAAGYEQYF
TRBV25-1	TRBJ2-3	NA	NA	TGTGCCAGCAGGAGAGACAGGTTCACGCAGTATTTT	CASRRDRFTQYF
TRBV7-9	TRBJ2-1	NA	NA	TGTGCCAGCAGCTTACCCCTTTGGAGTTCCTCCTACAATGAGCAGTTCTTC	CASSLPLWSSSYNEQFF
TRBV16	TRBJ2-4	NA	TRBD1	TGTGCCAGCAGCTCACAGGGGGCACCGGACGGGTACATTCAGTACTTC	CASSSQGAPDGYIQYF
TRBV18	TRBJ1-1	once	TRBD1	TGTGCCAGCTCACCACTAGACAGGGGGCCCTCTCGGTCGAGGGCTTTCTTT	CASSPLDRGPSRSRAFF
TRBV18	TRBJ2-3	NA	TRBD1	TGTGCCAGCTCACCGGGACAGGGGGGCACAGATACGCAGTATTTT	CASSPGQGGTDTQYF
TRBV7-9	TRBJ2-1	NA	NA	TGTGCCAGCAGCTTAGATAGCTCCTACAATGAGCAGTTCTTC	CASSLDSSYNEQFF
TRBV16	TRBJ1-6	NA	TRBD1	TGTGCCAGCAGCTTTCAAACGGGGACAGCTAATTCACCCCTCCACTTT	CASSFQTGTANSPLHF
TRBV5-4	TRBJ2-1	NA	TRBD2	TGTGCCAGCAGTCGGGGGGGCCGCTACAATGAGCAGTTCTTC	CASSRGGRYNEQFF
TRBV7-2	TRBJ1-1	NA	TRBD1	TGTGCCAGCAGCTACACAGGGGGGACTGAAGCTTTCTTT	CASSYTGGTEAFF
TRBV5-1	TRBJ2-3	NA	NA	TGCGCCAGCAGCTTGGCTACCAGGGGTACAGATACGCAGTATTTT	CASSLATRGTDTQYF
TRBV6-6	TRBJ1-2	once	NA	TGTGCCTGGGCAGGTCTCTATGGCTACACCTTC	CAWAGLYGYTF
TRBV7-8	TRBJ2-1	NA	NA	TGTGCCACTCTTGACATATCCTACAATGAGCAGTTCTTC	CATLDISYNEQFF
TRBV14	TRBJ2-1	many	NA	TGTGCCAGCAGCCAGGTGGCAGGGATTAGGTATGAGCAGTTCTTC	CASSQVAGIRYEQFF
TRBV30	TRBJ2-5	NA	TRBD1	TGTGCCTGGACCAGGGGGACACCTATACAAAAGACCCAGTACTTC	CAWTRGTPIQKTQYF
TRBV7-9	TRBJ2-5	NA	NA	TGTGCCAGCAGCTTCTCACTTCTCCAAGAGACCCAGTACTTC	CASSFSLLQETQYF
TRBV6-5	TRBJ2-3	NA	NA	TGTGCCAGCAGTTCAACAGGGAAGGCTACGCAGTATTTT	CASSSTGKATQYF
TRBV30	TRBJ2-1	NA	TRBD2	TGTGCCTGGAGGGCTAGCGGGGGGGCTCGTGAGCAGTTCTTC	CAWRASGGAREQFF
TRBV28	TRBJ1-5	NA	TRBD1	TGTGCCAGCAGGACAGGGGGATTCAATCAGCCCCAGCATTTT	CASRTGGFNQPQHF
TRBV6-1	TRBJ2-1	NA	TRBD2	TGTGCCAGCAGTGATCTCTCGGGGGGGAAAAATCAGCAGTTCTTC	CASSDLSGGKNQQFF
TRBV30	TRBJ2-5	NA	TRBD1	TGTGCCTGGGCCCAGGGGGCGAGAGAGACCCAGTACTTC	CAWAQGARETQYF